The entry that follows covers one T cell receptor beta chain sequence. Its antigen is unknown. No per-base quality is available; no much larger clone lies one base away. These data come from a study of blood T cell repertoires in COVID-19 (TCRdb year 2020). General notes on the study: Samples from collaborators originated in the United States, Italy and Spain and spanned both the acute and convalescent phases of COVID-19. A freely available public database, intended as a resource for researchers studying the immune response to SARS-CoV-2, is where the repertoires were released. Where available, HLA class I and class II types were taken from metadata supplied by the sample provider and were not determined by assay-based typing. The sample metadata nearly always contained a de-identified subject ID, COVID-19 status, age in years and sex. The dataset comprised deeply sampled blood TCRbeta repertoires from subjects exposed to, actively infected with, or recovered from COVID-19. The prospective study material was composed of cDNA or gDNA derived from T cells, B-cell-depleted T cells, or PBMCs. The samples were drawn from two sources: the first 160 participants of the ongoing ImmuneRACE study, and 1,200 or so subjects contributed by 6 global collaborators.

The full study reports these points: Clinical and demographic metadata were provided uncurated, with the amount varying by source and participant.

Compared with germline, V lacks 4 bases and J lacks 4 bases; bases without a gene match: 6. The germline V gene specifies MNHEY as CDR1 and SVGAGI as CDR2. The CDR3 sequence holds 15 residues, the cysteine and phenylalanine included. Only CDR3 DNA is held: 45 bases, read in frame from base 1. TCRbeta CDR3 regions were amplified from genomic DNA using the immunoSEQ Assay, a bias-controlled multiplex PCR. The source study handled its data this way. Within the assay, amplification of reference gene primers was used to estimate how many nucleated cells each sample contained. To quantify the absolute abundance of each unique TCRbeta CDR3 rearrangement, sequence reads were collapsed and filtered. For each sample, productive Simpson clonality was calculated as the square root of Simpson's diversity index over productive rearrangements. TCRdb provides this immuneACCESS table in a form limited to in-frame rearrangements. Some clones are lacking; in checked studies, under half of them reflect an unresolved V gene, and why the rest are absent is not known. The V and J calls and clone size were taken over from that table, and D and trimming were inferred from the DNA. The sample contains 300,000 to 350,000 clones, about nine tenths of them found a single time. Together, the top ten hold approximately 9.9% of the sample.

One collaborating source in Seattle enrolled patients during active infection and followed them longitudinally through the course of disease. Collaborating institutions collected whole blood in K2EDTA tubes following their own protocols. For TCRbeta analysis, collaborator samples were shipped as frozen whole blood, as isolated PBMCs, or as DNA extracted from either sample type. Sequencing was carried out using peripheral blood. This clonotype was sampled from a man aged 30-40 years with COVID-19, enrolled during active disease. The chain uses TRBV6-5 and TRBJ2-7, with 11 central nucleotides matching TRBD2. The nucleotide sequence is TGTGCCAGCAGTTTCACTAGCGGGAGTCCTTACGAGCAGTACTTC. Its protein reads: CASSFTSGSPYEQYF.